Shown below are 22 T cell receptor beta chains from a single sample sequenced in a study of T cells in Graves' hyperthyroidism and ophthalmopathy. There were TCR beta CDR3 regions amplified from RNA transcripts. Carried out on the TCR CDR3, a first-round RT-PCR used the HTBI primer set. TCRdb recomputed calls from the multiplex PCR reads with MiXCR, one row per CDR3 protein. The sample holds a few hundred thousand distinct CDR3 sequences, around 46% seen once. The specimen was peripheral blood or thyroid tissue (not recorded which). Receptor source: a young woman with Graves' hyperthyroidism.

This chain uses TRBV29-1 with TRBJ2-7; unclear D gene. Germline lookup yields CDR1 SQVTM and CDR2 ANQGSEA. The CDR3 length is 13 residues. Trimming shortened V by 6 bases and J by 2 bases, and 14 bases separated the two germline ends. CDR3 sequence reads: CSVRDWRTYEQYF. The DNA of the CDR3 is TGCAGCGTCCGTGACTGGCGAACCTACGAGCAGTACTTC.

This chain links TRBV20-1 with TRBJ1-2; no reliable D call. The V gene lost 0 bases and the J gene lost 7 bases, with 15 bases spanning the gap. The CDR3 has 14 residues. Looked up from germline, CDR1 is DFQATT and CDR2 is SNEGSKA (reference sequence). In DNA, the CDR3 is TGCAGTGCTAGAGACGTGGGAGCCCGGGGTGGCTACACCTTC. It specifies CSARDVGARGGYTF.

The table lists this clonotype with many counts. The chain employs TRBV7-8 and TRBJ1-2, with D perhaps TRBD1 (5 bases). Germline CDR1 and CDR2: SGHVS and FQNEAQ. The V end lost 1 base, the J end lost 4 bases, and 19 bases lay between the germline ends. The CDR3 covers 17 residues. In DNA, the CDR3 is TGTGCCAGCAGCTTAGACCCGCACAGGTTGGACTCCTATGGCTACACCTTC. Residues: CASSLDPHRLDSYGYTF.

This chain connects TRBV30 to TRBJ1-6; D gene ambiguous. The CDR3 consists of 15 residues. V was pared by 0 bases and J by 7 bases, with 13 bases between. Germline V gene data show CDR1 as GTSNPN and CDR2 as SVGIG (reference sequence). CDR3 loop: CAWSVLSGPNSPLHF. The CDR3 DNA reads TGTGCCTGGAGTGTACTCTCGGGTCCCAATTCACCCCTCCACTTT.

The sample holds a few counts of this clonotype. This sequence joins TRBV7-6 and TRBJ2-7; 7 positions agree with TRBD1. The germline V gene encodes CDR1 SGHVS and CDR2 FNYEAQ. This CDR3 comprises 12 residues. Trimming removed 5 bases from V and 7 bases from J; junction bases left unmatched: 5. In DNA, the CDR3 is TGTGCCAGCAGCCTAAAGGACAGGGAGCAGTACTTC. The encoded protein is CASSLKDREQYF.

In this sample, this clonotype turned up many times. This chain uses TRBV7-6 with TRBJ1-4; D unclear. Germline V gene lookup returns CDR1 SGHVS and CDR2 FNYEAQ. This CDR3 has 17 residues. Trimming stripped 1 base from V and 0 bases from J, with 12 bases between. The CDR3 sequence: CASSLGTSGPTNEKLFF. DNA for the CDR3: TGTGCCAGCAGCTTAGGGACGAGCGGCCCAACTAATGAAAAACTGTTTTTT.

This clonotype was counted many times. This chain connects TRBV7-8 to TRBJ2-7; 9 nucleotides align to TRBD2. V lost 1 base and J lost 4; bases outside the gene matches: 5. This CDR3 has 15 residues. The germline CDR1 and CDR2 sequences are SGHVS and FQNEAQ. The CDR3 nucleotides are TGTGCCAGCAGCTTAGTTGCTAGCGGGAAGTACGAGCAGTACTTC. Translation: CASSLVASGKYEQYF. Combining the CDR3 with reference TRBV7-8 and TRBJ2-7 gives the whole variable domain GAGVSQSPRYKVAKRGQDVALRCDPISGHVSLFWYQQALGQGPEFLTYFQNEAQLDKSGLPSDRFFAERPEGSVSTLKIQRTQQEDSAVYLCASSLVASGKYEQYFGPGTRLTVT.

The chain couples TRBV29-1 to TRBJ2-7; 10 bases are shared with TRBD1. Germline V gene lookup returns CDR1 SQVTM and CDR2 ANQGSEA. V lost 4 bases to trimming and J lost 1 base; unmatched junction nucleotides: 10. This CDR3 contains 16 residues. CDR3 in amino acids: CSVGGAPGQGSYEQYF. The CDR3 DNA reads TGCAGCGTTGGGGGCGCACCGGGACAGGGGTCCTACGAGCAGTACTTC.

Comments on this clonotype: It may be a read error: a sequence one base away is much more abundant. The CDR3 protein is CASPPKTSTQYEQYF. In nucleotides, the CDR3 is TGTGCCAGCCCACCTAAGACCTCAACCCAGTACGAGCAGTACTTC. The chain has TRBV7-8 and TRBJ2-7; no firm D call. This CDR3 is built from 15 residues. Trimming removed 8 bases at V and 4 bases at J, with 21 bases between. The germline V gene has CDR1 SGHVS and CDR2 FQNEAQ.

Regarding this clonotype: It may be a read error: a sequence one base away is much more abundant. The CDR3, as DNA: TGTGCCATCAGTGAAGTTCTAGCGGGTGCCTTCGAGCAGTACTTC. Encoded protein: CAISEVLAGAFEQYF. This chain joins TRBV10-3 and TRBJ2-7; 8 positions match TRBD2. V gave up 3 bases and J gave up 6 bases; unmatched junction bases: 10. The CDR3 totals 15 residues. Per the germline V gene, CDR1 is ENHRY and CDR2 is SYGVKD.

At least ten counts were recorded for this clonotype. The V and J genes are TRBV5-1 and TRBJ2-7, with TRBD2 identical over 11 bases. V lost 0 bases to trimming and J lost 1 base; unmatched junction nucleotides: 3. Germline CDR1 reads SGHRS; CDR2 reads YFSETQ. The CDR3 totals 16 residues. As DNA, the CDR3 is TGCGCCAGCAGCTTGGAGGGACTAGCGGCGTCCTACGAGCAGTACTTC. Protein product: CASSLEGLAASYEQYF.

Many counts were recorded for this clonotype. The V and J genes are TRBV10-3 and TRBJ2-2; 7 nucleotides agree with TRBD2. The CDR3 is made up of 17 amino acids. The junction had 12 bases not matched to a gene; V was cut back by 4 bases and J by 4 bases. Germline lookup yields CDR1 ENHRY and CDR2 SYGVKD. DNA of the CDR3: TGTGCCATCAGTGGAGTTAAGGGGCGCGGGAGCACCGGGGAGCTGTTTTTT. Encoded protein: CAISGVKGRGSTGELFF.

This clonotype was counted ten times or more. The chain is built from TRBV20-1 and TRBJ1-5; D is unclear. V lost 1 base and J lost 3, with 4 bases in between. CDR3 length: 12 amino acids. The germline CDR1 and CDR2 sequences are DFQATT and SNEGSKA (reference sequence). The CDR3 DNA is TGCAGTGCTAGAGTCTACAATCAGCCCCAGCATTTT. This gives the protein CSARVYNQPQHF.

CDR3 sequence (DNA): TGTGCCAGCAGTTTATCGATTGGCTATTCGACAGGGGACGGGGAGCTGTTTTTT. Translation gives CASSLSIGYSTGDGELFF. The rearrangement joins TRBV27 to TRBJ2-2; 8 bases are a match to TRBD1. This CDR3 is built from 18 residues. CDR1 is MNHEY, CDR2 SMNVEV, per germline (reference sequence). With V trimmed by 0 bases and J by 7 bases, 13 bases remained unmatched.

Regarding this clonotype: Germline is not matched at one junction end, which may reflect a read error. The chain uses TRBV29-1 and TRBJ1-1, with a tentative D call TRBD1 (5 bases). The CDR3 is 14 residues long. CDR1 is SQVTM and CDR2 is ANQGSEA in the germline V gene. The CDR3 region is CSAAGTSGFTGELF. The DNA for the CDR3 is TGCAGCGCTGCTGGGACTAGCGGCTTCACCGGGGAGCTGTTT.

The chain recombines TRBV7-8 with TRBJ2-3; the D gene is possibly TRBD1 (6 bases). Germline CDR1 is SGHVS and CDR2 is FQNEAQ. CDR3 length equals 14 residues. V was shortened by 6 bases and J by 2 bases, with 12 bases between the two germline ends. The CDR3 region has the DNA TGTGCCAGCAGTGTCGAGGGGGTCACAGATACGCAGTATTTT. This encodes CASSVEGVTDTQYF.

This clonotype was seen only once. The chain is built from TRBV7-3 and TRBJ2-5; 12 nucleotides agree with TRBD2. J gave up 5 bases and V 5 bases, and 6 bases lay outside the gene matches. The length of the CDR3 is 15 residues. CDR1 and CDR2 (germline): SGHTA, FQGTGA. Written as DNA, the CDR3 is TGTGCCAGCAGCACCTCACTAGCGGGGGGCGAGACCCAGTACTTC. Translating gives CASSTSLAGGETQYF.

This clonotype was recorded at least ten times. The V call is TRBV20-1, the J call TRBJ2-5, with a possible D match to TRBD2 (6 bases). The CDR3 spans 12 residues. V lost 4 bases, J lost 6 bases, and 12 bases lay in between. CDR1 and CDR2 from the germline V gene are DFQATT and SNEGSKA (reference sequence). CDR3 protein: CSATSLAKTQYF. The DNA of the CDR3 is TGCAGTGCTACTAGCCTAGCGAAGACCCAGTACTTC.

Worth noting for this clonotype: With a much larger clone just one base away, this may be a read error. The chain links TRBV24-1 to TRBJ2-2; 12 nucleotides line up with TRBD1. The length of the CDR3 is 19 residues. CDR1 and CDR2 (germline): KGHDR, SFDVKD. CDR3 in DNA: TGTGCCACCGGTGATTCGCCGGGACAGGGGGCTTTAGGGACCGGGGAGCTGTTTTTT. Encoded protein: CATGDSPGQGALGTGELFF.

The J gene is TRBJ1-1, the V gene TRBV24-1; D remains ambiguous. The germline V gene encodes CDR1 KGHDR and CDR2 SFDVKD. CDR3 size: 14 residues. The ends were cut back, 4 bases at V and 1 base at J, with 9 bases in the middle. CDR3 region: CATSEGQANTEAFF. CDR3 in DNA: TGTGCCACCAGTGAAGGGCAAGCGAACACTGAAGCTTTCTTT.

This clonotype occurred a few times. A much bigger clone sits one base away, suggesting this may be a read error. V usage is TRBV7-2 and J usage is TRBJ1-5; 10 nucleotides match TRBD1. The CDR3 length is 14 residues. CDR1 is SGHTA and CDR2 is FQGNSA in the germline V gene. After removal of 8 bases from V and 4 bases from J, the junction contained 5 bases not matched to a gene. The CDR3 bases are TGTGCCAGCGGCGGGGACAGGGGAAATCAGCCCCAGCATTTT. Its protein product is CASGGDRGNQPQHF.

The chain couples TRBV7-9 to TRBJ2-7; 10 bases map to TRBD2. This CDR3 contains 17 residues. Germline V gene sequence: CDR1 SEHNR, CDR2 FQNEAQ (reference sequence). Germline trimming cut 4 bases from V and 7 bases from J; bases unmatched to any gene: 16. The CDR3 loop is CASSSGTSGRAYGEQYF. The CDR3 coding sequence is TGTGCCAGCAGCTCAGGGACCAGCGGGAGGGCCTATGGGGAGCAGTACTTC.